Only one count was recorded for the clone carrying this T cell receptor (beta chain). CDR1 and CDR2 (germline): PRHDT, FYEKMQ (reference sequence). Trimming removed 5 bases at V and 8 bases at J, with 3 bases between. This CDR3 spans 9 amino acids. Authors' methods: Amplification with reference gene primers provided the estimates of nucleated cell counts. The repertoire was sequenced with immunoSEQ multiplex PCR; TCRdb's copy has only in-frame clones and lacks some. The DNA was the basis for D and trimming; V, J and clone size are from that table. The top ten clones hold roughly 13% of a sample with about 440,000 clones, roughly 88% of them seen once. The data originate from a study of blood T cell repertoires in COVID-19.

This TCR came from a woman aged 45-59 years with COVID-19, enrolled during active disease. Sequencing used peripheral blood. The V and J genes are TRBV13 and TRBJ1-1; D gene unclear. CDR3 loop: CASSPEAFF. As DNA, the CDR3 is TGTGCCAGCAGCCCGGAAGCTTTCTTT.